The 32 T cell receptor beta chains below come from one sample, sequenced in a study of identical twins. MiXCR was run by TCRdb on the 5' RACE reads, yielding one entry per CDR3 protein. The sample contains a few hundred thousand distinct CDR3 sequences, approximately 9.6% of which appear only once. This sample also belongs to another study, concerning yellow fever vaccine responses in identical twins.

Sequenced sample: PBMCs. The origin of the receptors is a woman in her late teens or twenties in good health.

V usage is TRBV12-3 or TRBV12-4 and J usage is TRBJ2-7, with no clear D. The CDR3 is 14 residues long. The V end was cut by 2 bases, the J end by 0 bases, with 8 bases between. The CDR3 DNA follows: TGTGCCAGCAGTTTAACCGGGTTCTCCTACGAGCAGTACTTC. Its protein is CASSLTGFSYEQYF.

J is TRBJ1-4 and V is TRBV15; D is unresolved. V dropped 3 bases and J dropped 8 bases, with 4 bases sitting between them. CDR1 and CDR2 (germline): LNHNV, YYDKDF (reference sequence). The CDR3 spans 11 residues. CDR3 sequence reads: CATSSMEKLFF. The CDR3 nucleotides are TGTGCCACCAGCAGCATGGAAAAACTGTTTTTT.

The V call is TRBV5-1, the J call TRBJ2-1, with D perhaps matching TRBD1 (6 bases). CDR1 SGHRS and CDR2 YFSETQ come from the germline V gene. The CDR3 runs to 16 residues. With 0 bases removed from V and 4 bases from J, the gap between germline ends came to 14 bases. CDR3 sequence reads: CASSLAGEGVYNEQFF. The CDR3 DNA follows: TGCGCCAGCAGCTTGGCCGGCGAGGGGGTATACAATGAGCAGTTCTTC.

CDR3 residues: CSARGQAGTLDEQFF. The CDR3 region has the DNA TGCAGTGCTAGAGGTCAAGCGGGGACCCTAGATGAGCAGTTCTTC. This rearrangement joins TRBV20-1 to TRBJ2-1; 7 nucleotides match TRBD2. Germline assignment: CDR1 DFQATT and CDR2 SNEGSKA (reference sequence). The CDR3 length is 15 residues. With 1 base clipped from V and 8 bases from J, the junction kept 11 bases outside the gene matches.

This chain links TRBV30 with TRBJ2-3; D ambiguous. CDR1 GTSNPN and CDR2 SVGIG come from the germline V gene (reference sequence). The CDR3 covers 12 residues. Trimming pared 2 bases from V and 4 bases from J, leaving 7 bases between. The CDR3 here is CAWSSSADTQYF. In DNA, the CDR3 is TGTGCCTGGAGTTCATCGGCAGATACGCAGTATTTT.

V and J are TRBV4-2 and TRBJ2-7, with TRBD2 identical over 7 bases. The CDR3 has 15 residues. Per germline, CDR1 LGHNA and CDR2 YNFKEQ. The V segment lost 0 bases and the J segment 5 bases; nucleotides outside the gene matches: 7. This CDR3 reads CASSQERGGRDEQYF. CDR3 coding DNA: TGTGCCAGCAGCCAAGAGCGGGGAGGGCGTGACGAGCAGTACTTC.

This clonotype appeared a few times. The genes are TRBV6-1 and TRBJ2-2; 11 nucleotides align to TRBD2. CDR1 and CDR2 from the germline V gene are MNHNS and SASEGT. This CDR3 spans 17 amino acids. The junction had 1 base not matched to a gene; V was cut back by 1 base and J by 0 bases. Here the CDR3 reads CASSEGGLAANTGELFF. CDR3 in DNA: TGTGCCAGCAGTGAAGGGGGACTAGCGGCGAACACCGGGGAGCTGTTTTTT.

The rearrangement joins TRBV7-9 to TRBJ2-7; 7 nucleotides agree with TRBD1. Germline V CDR1 and CDR2: SEHNR, FQNEAQ (reference sequence). V lost 0 bases, J lost 2 bases, and 7 bases stayed unmatched. CDR3 size: 16 residues. The CDR3 DNA sequence: TGTGCCAGCAGCTTAGCCTTCCGGACAGGTCCCTACGAGCAGTACTTC. This encodes CASSLAFRTGPYEQYF.

At least ten counts were recorded for this clonotype. The chain is built from TRBV7-9 and TRBJ2-3; 9 positions agree with TRBD2. CDR3 size: 15 residues. Trimming took 6 bases from V and 3 from J; bases not matched to a gene: 7. Per germline, CDR1 SEHNR and CDR2 FQNEAQ (reference sequence). The CDR3 DNA reads TGTGCCAGCAGAATGAAGACTAGCGGAACAGATACGCAGTATTTT. This codes for CASRMKTSGTDTQYF. The whole variable domain, filled in from reference TRBV7-9 and TRBJ2-3, reads DTGVSQNPRHKITKRGQNVTFRCDPISEHNRLYWYRQTLGQGPEFLTYFQNEAQLEKSRLLSDRFSAERPKGSFSTLEIQRTEQGDSAMYLCASRMKTSGTDTQYFGPGTRLTVL.

This clonotype was counted between two and nine times. The CDR3, as DNA: TGTGCCATCAGTGAGTCTACCCGGGCAGATACGCAGTATTTT. It specifies CAISESTRADTQYF. The rearrangement joins TRBV10-3 to TRBJ2-3; D remains unclear. Germline loops: CDR1 ENHRY, CDR2 SYGVKD. V lost 0 bases, J lost 4 bases, and 8 bases lay in between. CDR3 length equals 14 residues.

This clonotype has a handful of counts. The chain employs TRBV6-5 and TRBJ2-7; D ambiguous. This CDR3 contains 14 residues. Trimming shortened V by 0 bases and J by 2 bases, and 8 bases separated the two germline ends. CDR1 is MNHEY, CDR2 SVGAGI, per germline. The DNA of the CDR3 is TGTGCCAGCAGTTACTCGGCCGATACCTACGAGCAGTACTTC. As protein: CASSYSADTYEQYF.

The rearrangement joins TRBV7-9 to TRBJ1-1, with D hard to call. The CDR3 has 14 amino acids. The ends were cut back, 2 bases at V and 4 bases at J, with 11 bases in the middle. Germline lookup yields CDR1 SEHNR and CDR2 FQNEAQ (reference sequence). CDR3 amino acids: CASSLIIIGTEAFF. The CDR3 nucleotides read TGTGCCAGCAGCTTAATTATAATAGGCACTGAAGCTTTCTTT.

This clonotype was seen at least ten times. Its ends do not fully match the called genes, so a read error is possible. The rearrangement links TRBV28 to TRBJ1-1; tentative D call: TRBD1 (5 bases). The CDR3 length is 16 residues. Germline V CDR1 and CDR2: MDHEN, SYDVKM. The DNA for the CDR3 is TGTGCCAGCCGTTTCGGGGACGGGGTGTGGAGCACTGAAGCTTTCTTT. Its protein product is CASRFGDGVWSTEAFF.

The genes are TRBV13 and TRBJ2-7, with D hard to call. This CDR3 is 14 amino acids long. V was clipped by 2 bases and J by 1 base, with 9 bases between them. Looked up from germline, CDR1 is PRHDT and CDR2 is FYEKMQ (reference sequence). DNA of the CDR3: TGTGCCAGCAGCTTATTCAGCGCTTCCTACGAGCAGTACTTC. Amino acids: CASSLFSASYEQYF.

The V and J genes are TRBV24-1 and TRBJ1-2; D is unclear. This CDR3 region has 13 residues. Germline V gene data show CDR1 as KGHDR and CDR2 as SFDVKD. Trimming removed 9 bases at V and 0 bases at J, with 10 bases between. CDR3 residues: CATRALTNYGYTF. Written as DNA, the CDR3 is TGTGCCACCCGGGCGCTTACTAACTATGGCTACACCTTC.

This clonotype was found many times. This chain joins TRBV29-1 and TRBJ1-1; weak D call: TRBD1 (5 bases). Germline V lookup: CDR1 SQVTM, CDR2 ANQGSEA. The ends were cut back, 0 bases at V and 1 base at J, with 18 bases in the middle. The CDR3 spans 17 residues. The chain's CDR3 is CSVEDPPGWEKNTEAFF. The CDR3 DNA reads as TGCAGCGTTGAAGATCCCCCAGGGTGGGAAAAGAACACTGAAGCTTTCTTT.

This clonotype appeared once. The rearrangement links TRBV5-1 to TRBJ2-7, with 7 bases identical to TRBD1. The J segment lost 6 bases and the V segment lost 3 bases, leaving 9 bases of the junction unmatched. Germline assignment: CDR1 SGHRS and CDR2 YFSETQ. This CDR3 contains 14 residues. The CDR3: CASSSSGQPSEQYF. The CDR3 bases are TGCGCCAGCAGCTCATCGGGACAGCCCTCCGAGCAGTACTTC.

Only a few counts were recorded for this clonotype. The chain uses TRBV7-8 and TRBJ2-2, with TRBD2 as a possible D gene (7 bases). In germline, CDR1 is SGHVS, CDR2 FQNEAQ. Trimming took off 5 bases at V and 7 bases at J, with 14 bases between the two ends. This CDR3 is 14 amino acids long. CDR3 sequence reads: CASSMTGGGGELFF. The DNA of the CDR3 is TGTGCCAGCAGCATGACAGGCGGGGGCGGGGAGCTGTTTTTT.

This clonotype was seen a few times. V gene TRBV5-1 combines with J gene TRBJ2-7; TRBD1 aligns across 10 bases. Losses at the gene ends were 0 bases for V and 4 bases for J; bases not matched to a gene: 7. Germline lookup yields CDR1 SGHRS and CDR2 YFSETQ. The CDR3 is made up of 16 amino acids. The CDR3 region has the DNA TGCGCCAGCAGCTTGGCCCGGACAGGGGGTGGGTACGAGCAGTACTTC. This codes for CASSLARTGGGYEQYF.

This clonotype was observed a handful of times. The gene calls are TRBV9 and TRBJ2-2; D is unresolved. The V and J ends lost 0 bases and 6 bases respectively, with 9 bases between them. The CDR3 consists of 14 residues. CDR1 is SGDLS and CDR2 is YYNGEE in the germline V gene. In DNA, the CDR3 is TGTGCCAGCAGCGTAGAAATTGGGGCCGGGGAGCTGTTTTTT. Translating it yields CASSVEIGAGELFF.

The chain uses TRBV4-1 and TRBJ2-7; no reliable D call. This CDR3 has 15 residues. CDR1 and CDR2 from the germline V gene are MGHRA and YSYEKL. Trimming shortened V by 0 bases and J by 2 bases, and 11 bases separated the two germline ends. CDR3 loop: CASSQERAAAYEQYF. CDR3 nucleotides: TGCGCCAGCAGCCAAGAAAGGGCCGCCGCCTACGAGCAGTACTTC.

Many counts were recorded for this clonotype. The gene calls are TRBV5-1 and TRBJ2-3, with TRBD1 matching 11 bases. Germline V gene data show CDR1 as SGHRS and CDR2 as YFSETQ. This CDR3 contains 18 residues. Trimming cost V 2 bases and J 0 bases; bases outside gene matches: 8. The CDR3 spells CASSLGQGAPPSTDTQYF. For the CDR3, the DNA is TGCGCCAGCAGCTTAGGACAGGGGGCCCCCCCTAGCACAGATACGCAGTATTTT. The entire variable domain, with the rest obtained from reference TRBV5-1 and TRBJ2-3, is as follows: KAGVTQTPRYLIKTRGQQVTLSCSPISGHRSVSWYQQTPGQGLQFLFEYFSETQRNKGNFPGRFSGRQFSNSRSEMNVSTLELGDSALYLCASSLGQGAPPSTDTQYFGPGTRLTVL.

This clonotype was seen at least ten times. The V and J genes are TRBV11-2 and TRBJ2-1; 11 nucleotides agree with TRBD2. After removal of 2 bases from V and 2 bases from J, the junction contained 11 bases not matched to a gene. The germline V gene has CDR1 SGHAT and CDR2 FQNNGV. The CDR3 is 19 residues long. The CDR3 DNA follows: TGTGCCAGCAGCTTAAGGATGGCTAGCGGGGGGCGGACCTACAATGAGCAGTTCTTC. Its protein is CASSLRMASGGRTYNEQFF.

The chain is built from TRBV13 and TRBJ2-3; 9 nucleotides line up with TRBD1. V gave up 2 bases and J gave up 4 bases; unmatched junction bases: 4. The V gene's germline CDR1 is PRHDT and CDR2 FYEKMQ (reference sequence). The CDR3 totals 15 residues. CDR3 nucleotides: TGTGCCAGCAGCTTAAGGACAGGGGCGGCAGATACGCAGTATTTT. This translates into CASSLRTGAADTQYF.

Only a few counts were recorded for this clonotype. The chain couples TRBV20-1 to TRBJ2-7; 10 bases align to TRBD1. Germline V gene lookup returns CDR1 DFQATT and CDR2 SNEGSKA (reference sequence). The CDR3 totals 14 residues. Trimming at V came to 5 bases and at J to 5 bases, leaving 9 bases not matched to a gene. CDR3 coding DNA: TGCAGTGCTGACCCGGGACAGGGGTTCGACGAGCAGTACTTC. This translates into CSADPGQGFDEQYF.

This clonotype was detected many times. The V call is TRBV29-1, the J call TRBJ1-6; maybe TRBD1 (5 bases). The V and J ends lost 7 bases and 7 bases respectively, with 17 bases between them. The CDR3 contains 14 residues. Looked up from germline, CDR1 is SQVTM and CDR2 is ANQGSEA. CDR3 amino acids: CSAQIGALNSPLHF. In nucleotides, the CDR3 is TGCAGCGCCCAGATAGGGGCCCTAAATTCACCCCTCCACTTT.

The CDR3 reads CASSSGTGDRYEQYF. CDR3 bases: TGCGCCAGCAGCTCAGGGACAGGGGATCGCTACGAGCAGTACTTC. The chain joins TRBV5-1 to TRBJ2-7; TRBD1 agrees at 10 bases. The V and J ends lost 3 bases and 3 bases, in that order; junction bases with no gene match: 6. Germline V gene lookup returns CDR1 SGHRS and CDR2 YFSETQ. This CDR3 region has 15 residues.

This clonotype showed up just a few times. The genes are TRBV20-1 and TRBJ2-3, with TRBD1 matching 9 bases. The CDR3 runs to 14 residues. Losses at the gene ends were 3 bases for V and 1 base for J; bases not matched to a gene: 2. Germline V CDR1 and CDR2: DFQATT, SNEGSKA (reference sequence). CDR3 sequence reads: CSARYRGRTDTQYF. CDR3 DNA: TGCAGTGCTAGGTACAGGGGGCGCACAGATACGCAGTATTTT.

The chain has TRBV3-1 and TRBJ2-5; D unresolved. The CDR3 consists of 22 residues. CDR1 is LGHDT, CDR2 YNNKEL, per germline (reference sequence). V dropped 4 bases and J dropped 3 bases, with 36 bases sitting between them. CDR3 nucleotides: TGTGCCAGCAGCCCTGCTTGGGCCTCCGCATTTAGGGATTTATTCAAGGAAGAGACCCAGTACTTC. As protein: CASSPAWASAFRDLFKEETQYF.

The chain combines TRBV4-3 with TRBJ2-5, with D maybe TRBD2 (6 bases). The V end was cut by 1 base, the J end by 4 bases, with 13 bases between. The germline V gene encodes CDR1 LGHNA and CDR2 YSLEER. The CDR3 is made up of 15 amino acids. The CDR3 bases are TGCGCCAGCAGCCAAGGCACTTTGGGAGGAGAGACCCAGTACTTC. Protein product: CASSQGTLGGETQYF.

This clonotype showed up many times. The rearrangement joins TRBV27 to TRBJ1-2; TRBD1 is a possible D gene (6 bases). CDR3 size: 13 residues. Germline V CDR1 and CDR2: MNHEY, SMNVEV (reference sequence). The germline V and J ends were trimmed by 2 bases and 7 bases, with 11 bases remaining between them. The CDR3 DNA follows: TGTGCCAGCAGTTTAAGGGAAGGGGGTGGCTACACCTTC. Amino acids: CASSLREGGGYTF.

Ten or more counts support this clonotype. V gene TRBV29-1 combines with J gene TRBJ2-2, with 7 bases fitting TRBD2. This CDR3 is 15 amino acids long. CDR1 is SQVTM, CDR2 ANQGSEA, per germline. V lost 3 bases to trimming and J lost 3 bases; unmatched junction nucleotides: 7. For the CDR3, the DNA is TGCAGCGTTGAGTGGCGGGGGTGGGACACCGGGGAGCTGTTTTTT. It codes for CSVEWRGWDTGELFF.